The present TCR beta chain was sequenced within a study of blood T cell repertoires in COVID-19 (dated by TCRdb to about 2020). As for the study more broadly: Collaborator samples came from the United States, Italy and Spain and covered acute and convalescent phases of COVID-19. The prospective study material was composed of cDNA or gDNA derived from T cells, B-cell-depleted T cells, or PBMCs. Deeply sampled blood TCRbeta repertoires from subjects exposed to, actively infected with, or recovered from COVID-19 were included in the dataset. The repertoires were released in a freely available public database intended as a resource for research on the immune response to SARS-CoV-2. The samples were drawn from two sources: the first 160 participants of the ongoing ImmuneRACE study, and 1,254 subjects contributed by 6 global collaborators. Nearly every sample came with metadata listing a de-identified subject ID, COVID-19 status, age in years and sex. Where available, HLA class I and class II types were obtained from metadata supplied by the sample provider rather than from assay-based typing. Broad study findings and their caveats: The quantity of clinical and demographic metadata differed by source and by participant and was supplied without curation.

Comment on this clone: What antigen it recognizes has not been identified. No base quality information exists; no much larger clone differs at one position. This specimen includes other DNA sequences encoding the same CDR3.

The immunoSEQ Assay, a bias-controlled multiplex PCR, was used to amplify TCRbeta CDR3 regions from genomic DNA. As for the original processing: The number of nucleated cells in each sample was estimated from the amplification of reference gene primers within the assay. To quantify the absolute abundance of each unique TCRbeta CDR3 rearrangement, sequence reads were collapsed and filtered. For each sample, productive Simpson clonality was calculated as the square root of Simpson's diversity index over productive rearrangements. TCRdb holds this immuneACCESS table with in-frame rearrangements only. Some clones are missing; in checked studies, unresolved V genes explain under half, and the rest has no known cause. V and J calls and clone size are those listed in that table; D and trimming were worked out from the DNA. The sample table lists a few hundred thousand clones, approximately 82% of them with a count of one. The top ten clonotypes cover about 5% of the sample.

Participants in the prospective study were aged about 18 to 100 years, lived in some 24 United States geographic areas, and enrolled through a virtual design. In the prospective study, cohorts were assigned on the basis of participant-reported clinical history obtained from a screening survey and a study questionnaire. Exposed participants were defined as having been in contact with someone with a PCR-confirmed or clinician-diagnosed COVID-19 case within 2 weeks of study entry. In the prospective study, mobile phlebotomists collected whole blood, serum and a nasopharyngeal or oropharyngeal swab from each participant. Participants in the prospective study had the option to provide additional blood draws and questionnaires over a 2-month period. Before DNA extraction, prospective study blood samples were shipped either frozen or at room temperature. Sequences MGHRA (CDR1) and YSYEKL (CDR2) are obtained from the germline V gene. V is reduced by 2 bases and J by 2 bases, leaving a spacing of 6 bases between them. From the cysteine up to the phenylalanine, the CDR3 has a length of 13 residues. Only the CDR3 DNA is retained, 39 bases long and in frame from the first base.

The chain is assembled from TRBV4-1 and TRBJ1-2; a confident D gene designation cannot be given. The sample consisted of PBMCs or T cells enriched from blood (not recorded which). The source of this sequence is a man in his forties who had been exposed to COVID-19. The CDR3 loop reads CASSQTRNYGYTF. The sequence in DNA is TGCGCCAGCAGCCAAACGAGAAACTATGGCTACACCTTC.